Below, 13 T cell receptor beta chains from the same sample are listed, as sequenced in a study of blood T cell repertoires in COVID-19. Data came from immunoSEQ multiplex PCR; TCRdb stores just in-frame clones and leaves some out. The data contain more than 80,000 clones, 70% to 90% of them singletons. The sample was peripheral blood. These receptors were obtained from a man older than 75 with acute or convalescent COVID-19.

This clone was found a few times. The rearrangement links TRBV2 to TRBJ2-7; 12 bases line up with TRBD2. Germline V lookup: CDR1 SNHLY, CDR2 FYNNEI. Trimming took 5 bases from V and 6 from J; bases not matched to a gene: 11. The CDR3 covers 16 residues. The CDR3 DNA reads TGTGCCAGCAGTCCTCGGACTAGCGGGACCTCCCCCGAGCAGTACTTC. It codes for CASSPRTSGTSPEQYF. Using reference TRBV2 and TRBJ2-7 for the parts outside the CDR3, the full variable domain is EPEVTQTPSHQVTQMGQEVILRCVPISNHLYFYWYRQILGQKVEFLVSFYNNEISEKSEIFDDQFSVERPDGSNFTLKIRSTKLEDSAMYFCASSPRTSGTSPEQYFGPGTRLTVT.

The chain links TRBV10-3 to TRBJ1-2; 8 positions agree with TRBD1. Trimming at V came to 4 bases and at J to 6 bases, leaving 4 bases not matched to a gene. Germline CDR1 ENHRY, CDR2 SYGVKD. There are 13 residues in the CDR3. The CDR3 protein is CAISGQGRDGYTF. CDR3 in DNA: TGTGCCATCAGTGGACAGGGGAGGGATGGCTACACCTTC.

The chain couples TRBV2 to TRBJ1-3, with a possible D match to TRBD1 (6 bases). Germline assignment: CDR1 SNHLY and CDR2 FYNNEI. The CDR3 contains 16 residues. Trimming shortened V by 4 bases and J by 0 bases, and 13 bases separated the two germline ends. The CDR3 region is CASSVYMTGSGNTIYF. The CDR3 DNA sequence: TGTGCCAGCAGTGTCTACATGACAGGCTCTGGAAACACCATATATTTT.

This chain links TRBV14 with TRBJ2-5; D call uncertain. In germline, CDR1 is SGHDN, CDR2 FVKESK. The germline V and J ends were trimmed by 3 bases and 4 bases, with 6 bases remaining between them. The CDR3 is 12 residues long. The CDR3 is CASSHSGETQYF. The CDR3 DNA is TGTGCCAGCAGCCATTCGGGAGAGACCCAGTACTTC.

This chain uses TRBV11-3 with TRBJ2-2, with a weak D call TRBD1 (6 bases). V gave up 5 bases and J gave up 6 bases, with 19 bases separating them. The CDR3 is 16 residues long. Germline CDR1 is SGHNT and CDR2 is YENEEA. CDR3 nucleotides: TGTGCCAGCAGCCGAGCTAGGGGCAGGGGCGCCGGGGAGCTGTTTTTT. The encoded protein is CASSRARGRGAGELFF.

The chain joins TRBV5-1 to TRBJ1-4, with D possibly matching TRBD1 (5 bases). With 0 bases removed from V and 4 bases from J, the gap between germline ends came to 7 bases. The CDR3 has 14 residues. Germline V gene data show CDR1 as SGHRS and CDR2 as YFSETQ. The CDR3: CASSLGGGNEKLFF. CDR3 nucleotides: TGCGCCAGCAGCTTGGGGGGCGGTAATGAAAAACTGTTTTTT.

This chain joins TRBV5-6 and TRBJ2-5; 9 positions match TRBD1. The J segment lost 5 bases and the V segment lost 4 bases, leaving 12 bases of the junction unmatched. The CDR3 extends over 16 amino acids. Germline V CDR1 and CDR2: SGHDT, YYEEEE. The CDR3 coding sequence is TGTGCCAGCAGCCCCCCACAGGGGGCGCGGGGTGAGACCCAGTACTTC. This translates into CASSPPQGARGETQYF. The full variable domain, with the rest looked up from reference TRBV5-6 and TRBJ2-5, is DAGVTQSPTHLIKTRGQQVTLRCSPKSGHDTVSWYQQALGQGPQFIFQYYEEEERQRGNFPDRFSGHQFPNYSSELNVNALLLGDSALYLCASSPPQGARGETQYFGPGTRLLVL.

The chain couples TRBV15 to TRBJ2-4; 7 bases align to TRBD2. The J segment lost 5 bases and the V segment lost 0 bases, leaving 13 bases of the junction unmatched. The CDR3 loop spans 18 amino acids. The germline gives CDR1 LNHNV, CDR2 YYDKDF (reference sequence). CDR3 bases: TGTGCCACCAGCAGAGATCGGGCTAGCGGAGGCCTCCAAAACATTCAGTACTTC. It translates to CATSRDRASGGLQNIQYF.

The chain carries TRBV10-3 and TRBJ2-2; D is undetermined. The germline gives CDR1 ENHRY, CDR2 SYGVKD. This CDR3 is built from 14 residues. V lost 2 bases and J lost 5, with 9 bases in between. The CDR3 DNA reads as TGTGCCATCAGTGAGGGGCTGGAAACCGGGGAGCTGTTTTTT. Its protein product is CAISEGLETGELFF.

The chain carries TRBV24-1 and TRBJ1-1; D possibly corresponds to TRBD1 (5 bases). Trimming shortened V by 5 bases and J by 1 base, and 7 bases separated the two germline ends. The CDR3 extends over 13 amino acids. The germline V gene has CDR1 KGHDR and CDR2 SFDVKD. CDR3 nucleotides: TGTGCCACCAGTGGCGGGGGGAACACTGAAGCTTTCTTT. This codes for CATSGGGNTEAFF.

The chain combines TRBV28 with TRBJ1-2; 8 bases align to TRBD1. With 5 bases clipped from V and 8 bases from J, the junction kept 13 bases outside the gene matches. The CDR3 is 15 residues long. CDR1 and CDR2 from the germline V gene are MDHEN and SYDVKM. CDR3 DNA sequence: TGTGCCAGCAGTGAAGGTGGGACAGGCCGGGGGGGCTACACCTTC. Translated: CASSEGGTGRGGYTF.

This clone was recorded only once. The rearrangement links TRBV25-1 to TRBJ2-1; a possible D gene is TRBD2 (5 bases). The V end was cut by 4 bases, the J end by 9 bases, with 7 bases between. The CDR3 totals 11 residues. The germline V gene has CDR1 MGHDK and CDR2 SYGVNS. CDR3 amino acids: CASSGRVEQFF. In DNA, the CDR3 is TGTGCCAGCAGTGGGCGGGTTGAGCAGTTCTTC.

The chain combines TRBV3-1 (or the pseudogene TRBV3-2) with TRBJ1-3; no firm D call. The V end was cut by 8 bases, the J end by 4 bases, with 12 bases between. The germline V gene has CDR1 LGHDT and CDR2 YNNKEL (reference sequence). This CDR3 comprises 13 residues. The CDR3 coding sequence is TGTGCCAGCGGCGAGGGCAGGGGAAACACCATATATTTT. Its translation is CASGEGRGNTIYF.